The next 2 T cell receptor beta chains were all read from a single sample in a study of Ad26.COV2.S vaccination and SARS-CoV-2 variants. Method: immunoSEQ multiplex PCR; TCRdb's copy keeps in-frame clones and lacks some. The sample includes about 140,000 clones, around 86% of them seen just once. The specimen was peripheral blood, collected after recovery from COVID-19. The origin of the receptors is a human donor who had recovered from COVID-19.

This clone was recorded once. This sequence joins TRBV7-8 and TRBJ2-7, with TRBD2 identical over 13 bases. Germline V gene data show CDR1 as SGHVS and CDR2 as FQNEAQ. V lost 7 bases, J lost 0 bases, and 15 bases stayed unmatched. This CDR3 region has 19 residues. DNA of the CDR3: TGTGCCAGCACAAGGACTAGCGGGGGCGTCGGGGCCCGCTCCTACGAGCAGTACTTC. This encodes CASTRTSGGVGARSYEQYF. The full variable domain, with the rest looked up from reference TRBV7-8 and TRBJ2-7, is GAGVSQSPRYKVAKRGQDVALRCDPISGHVSLFWYQQALGQGPEFLTYFQNEAQLDKSGLPSDRFFAERPEGSVSTLKIQRTQQEDSAVYLCASTRTSGGVGARSYEQYFGPGTRLTVT.

V usage is TRBV7-9 and J usage is TRBJ2-7; the match to TRBD2 covers 8 bases. Germline V gene lookup returns CDR1 SEHNR and CDR2 FQNEAQ (reference sequence). J gave up 10 bases and V 5 bases, and 10 bases lay outside the gene matches. The CDR3 has 13 residues. CDR3 nucleotides: TGTGCCAGCAGCCTCGACGTAGCGGGACACCAGTACTTC. Amino acids: CASSLDVAGHQYF.